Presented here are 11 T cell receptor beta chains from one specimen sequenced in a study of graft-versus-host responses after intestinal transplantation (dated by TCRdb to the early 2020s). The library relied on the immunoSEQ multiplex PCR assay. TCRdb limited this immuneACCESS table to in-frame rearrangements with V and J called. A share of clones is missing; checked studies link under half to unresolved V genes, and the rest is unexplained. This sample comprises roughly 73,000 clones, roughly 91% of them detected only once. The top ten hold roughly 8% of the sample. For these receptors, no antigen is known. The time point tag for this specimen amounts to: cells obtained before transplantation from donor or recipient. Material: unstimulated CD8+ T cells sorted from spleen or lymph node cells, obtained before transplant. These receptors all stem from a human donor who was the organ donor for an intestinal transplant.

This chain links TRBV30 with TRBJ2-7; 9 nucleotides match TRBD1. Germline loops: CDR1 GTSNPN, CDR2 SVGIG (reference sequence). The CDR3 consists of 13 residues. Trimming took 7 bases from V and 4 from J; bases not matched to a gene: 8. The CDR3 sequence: CAFAGTGSYEQYF. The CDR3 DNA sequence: TGTGCCTTCGCCGGGACAGGGTCTTACGAGCAGTACTTC.

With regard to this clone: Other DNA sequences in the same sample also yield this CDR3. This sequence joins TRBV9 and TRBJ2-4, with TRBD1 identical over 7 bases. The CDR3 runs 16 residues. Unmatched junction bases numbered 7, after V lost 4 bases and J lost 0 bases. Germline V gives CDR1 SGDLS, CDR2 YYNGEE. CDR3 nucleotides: TGTGCCAGCAGCCCCACAGGGGACGTAGCCAAAAACATTCAGTACTTC. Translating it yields CASSPTGDVAKNIQYF. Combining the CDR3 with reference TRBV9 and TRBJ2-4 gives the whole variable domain DSGVTQTPKHLITATGQRVTLRCSPRSGDLSVYWYQQSLDQGLQFLIQYYNGEERAKGNILERFSAQQFPDLHSELNLSSLELGDSALYFCASSPTGDVAKNIQYFGAGTRLSVL.

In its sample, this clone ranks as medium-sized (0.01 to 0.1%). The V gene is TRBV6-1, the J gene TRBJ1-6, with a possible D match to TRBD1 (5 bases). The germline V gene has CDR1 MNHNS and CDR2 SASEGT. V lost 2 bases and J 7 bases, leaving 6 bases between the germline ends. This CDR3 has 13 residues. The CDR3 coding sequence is TGTGCCAGCAGTGAAAGGGACAATTCACCCCTCCACTTT. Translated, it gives CASSERDNSPLHF.

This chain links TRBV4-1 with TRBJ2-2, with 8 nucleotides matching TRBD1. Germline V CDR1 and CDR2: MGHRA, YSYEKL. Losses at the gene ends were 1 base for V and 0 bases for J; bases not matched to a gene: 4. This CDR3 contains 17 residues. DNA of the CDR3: TGCGCCAGCAGCCAAGGACAGGGGACTCCGAACACCGGGGAGCTGTTTTTT. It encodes CASSQGQGTPNTGELFF.

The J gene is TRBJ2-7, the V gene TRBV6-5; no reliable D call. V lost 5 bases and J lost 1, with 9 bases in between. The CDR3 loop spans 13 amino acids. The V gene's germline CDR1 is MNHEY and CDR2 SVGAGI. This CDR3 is CASSKGISYEQYF. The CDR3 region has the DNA TGTGCCAGCAGTAAAGGGATTTCCTACGAGCAGTACTTC.

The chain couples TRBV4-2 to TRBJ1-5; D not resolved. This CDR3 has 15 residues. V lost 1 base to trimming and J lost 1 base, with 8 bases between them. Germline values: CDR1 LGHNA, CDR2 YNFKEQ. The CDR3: CASSQVGDSNQPQHF. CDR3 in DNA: TGTGCCAGCAGCCAAGTGGGTGACAGCAATCAGCCCCAGCATTTT.

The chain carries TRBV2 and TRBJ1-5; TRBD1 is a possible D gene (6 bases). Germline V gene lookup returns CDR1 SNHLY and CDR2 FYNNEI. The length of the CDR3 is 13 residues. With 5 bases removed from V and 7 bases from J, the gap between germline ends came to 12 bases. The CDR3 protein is CASSPRGEQPQHF. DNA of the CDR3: TGTGCCAGCAGTCCAAGGGGGGAGCAGCCCCAGCATTTT.

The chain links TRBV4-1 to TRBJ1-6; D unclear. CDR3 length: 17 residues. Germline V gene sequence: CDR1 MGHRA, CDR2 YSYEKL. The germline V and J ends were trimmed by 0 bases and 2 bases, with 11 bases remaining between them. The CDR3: CASSQDRANPYNSPLHF. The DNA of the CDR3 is TGCGCCAGCAGCCAAGACCGGGCTAACCCCTATAATTCACCCCTCCACTTT.

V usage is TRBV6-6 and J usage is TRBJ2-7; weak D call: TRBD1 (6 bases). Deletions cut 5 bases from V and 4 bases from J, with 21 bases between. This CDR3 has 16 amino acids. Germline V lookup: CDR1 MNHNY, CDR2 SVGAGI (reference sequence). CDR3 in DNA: TGTGCCAGCAGTCGACAGGTTAGGGGCCTTGGGTACGAGCAGTACTTC. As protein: CASSRQVRGLGYEQYF.

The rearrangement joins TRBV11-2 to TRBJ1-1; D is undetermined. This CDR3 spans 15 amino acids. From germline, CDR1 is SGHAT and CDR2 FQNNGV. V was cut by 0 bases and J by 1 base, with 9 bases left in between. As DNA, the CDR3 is TGTGCCAGCAGCTTAGAAGTCTCACCGAACACTGAAGCTTTCTTT. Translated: CASSLEVSPNTEAFF.

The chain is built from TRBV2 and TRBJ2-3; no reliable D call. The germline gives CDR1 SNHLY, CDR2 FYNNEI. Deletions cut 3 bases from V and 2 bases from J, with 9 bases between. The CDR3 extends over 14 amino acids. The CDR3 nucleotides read TGTGCCAGCAGTGAGCCCCGCGACACAGATACGCAGTATTTT. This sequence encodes CASSEPRDTDTQYF.